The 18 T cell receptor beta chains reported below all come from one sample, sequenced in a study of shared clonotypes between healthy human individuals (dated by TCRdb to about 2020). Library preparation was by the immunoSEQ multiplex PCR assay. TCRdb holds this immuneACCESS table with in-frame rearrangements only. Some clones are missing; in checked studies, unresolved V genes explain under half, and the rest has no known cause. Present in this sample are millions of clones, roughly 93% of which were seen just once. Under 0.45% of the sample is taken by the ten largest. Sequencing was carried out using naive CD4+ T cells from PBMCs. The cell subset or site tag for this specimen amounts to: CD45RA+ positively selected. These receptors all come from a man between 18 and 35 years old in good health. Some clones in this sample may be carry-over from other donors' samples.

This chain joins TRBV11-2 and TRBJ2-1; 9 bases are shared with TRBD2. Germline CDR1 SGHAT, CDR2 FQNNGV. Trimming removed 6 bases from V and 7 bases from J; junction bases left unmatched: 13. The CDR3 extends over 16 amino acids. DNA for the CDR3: TGTGCCAGCAGTTACCGCAGCGGGAGGACGGGTAATGAGCAGTTCTTC. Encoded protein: CASSYRSGRTGNEQFF.

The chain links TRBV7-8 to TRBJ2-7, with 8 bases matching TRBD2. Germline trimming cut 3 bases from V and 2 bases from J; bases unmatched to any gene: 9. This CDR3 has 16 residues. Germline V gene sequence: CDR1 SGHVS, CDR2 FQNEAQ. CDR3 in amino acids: CASSFEGPGLAYEQYF. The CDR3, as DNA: TGTGCCAGCAGCTTTGAGGGCCCGGGACTAGCCTACGAGCAGTACTTC.

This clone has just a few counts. For the CDR3, the DNA is TGTGCCAGCTCACCCGACCAGTCCCACGAGCAGTACTTC. Protein: CASSPDQSHEQYF. J is TRBJ2-7 and V is TRBV18; no clear D gene. CDR1 and CDR2 from the germline V gene are KGHSH and LQKENI. The ends were cut back, 3 bases at V and 5 bases at J, with 11 bases in the middle. The CDR3 extends over 13 amino acids.

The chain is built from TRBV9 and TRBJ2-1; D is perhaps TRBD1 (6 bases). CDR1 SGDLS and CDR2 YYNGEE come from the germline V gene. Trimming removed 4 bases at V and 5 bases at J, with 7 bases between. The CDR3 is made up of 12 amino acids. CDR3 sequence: CASSRTDNEQFF. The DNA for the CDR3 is TGTGCCAGCAGCAGGACAGACAATGAGCAGTTCTTC.

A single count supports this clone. CDR3 coding DNA: TGTGCCAGCAGCTTGGAGGGCGGCAGGGGAGCCAAAAACATTCAGTACTTC. Its protein product is CASSLEGGRGAKNIQYF. The chain joins TRBV5-4 to TRBJ2-4; perhaps TRBD1 as D (6 bases). The V gene lost 0 bases and the J gene lost 0 bases, with 13 bases spanning the gap. Germline loops: CDR1 SGHNT, CDR2 YYREEE (reference sequence). This CDR3 region has 17 residues.

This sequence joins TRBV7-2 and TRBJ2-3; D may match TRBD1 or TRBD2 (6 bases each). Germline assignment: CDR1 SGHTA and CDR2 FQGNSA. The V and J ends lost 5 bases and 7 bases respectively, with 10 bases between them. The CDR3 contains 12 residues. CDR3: CASSPRDNTQYF. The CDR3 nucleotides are TGTGCCAGCAGCCCGCGGGACAATACGCAGTATTTT.

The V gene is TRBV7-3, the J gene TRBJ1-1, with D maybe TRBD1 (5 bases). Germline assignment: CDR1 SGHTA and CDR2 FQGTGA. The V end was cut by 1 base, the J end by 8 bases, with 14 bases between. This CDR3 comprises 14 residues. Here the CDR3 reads CASSLKGGAAEAFF. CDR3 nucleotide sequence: TGTGCCAGCAGCTTAAAAGGCGGGGCGGCCGAAGCTTTCTTT. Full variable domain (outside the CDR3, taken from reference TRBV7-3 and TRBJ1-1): GAGVSQTPSNKVTEKGKYVELRCDPISGHTALYWYRQSLGQGPEFLIYFQGTGAADDSGLPNDRFFAVRPEGSVSTLKIQRTERGDSAVYLCASSLKGGAAEAFFGQGTRLTVV.

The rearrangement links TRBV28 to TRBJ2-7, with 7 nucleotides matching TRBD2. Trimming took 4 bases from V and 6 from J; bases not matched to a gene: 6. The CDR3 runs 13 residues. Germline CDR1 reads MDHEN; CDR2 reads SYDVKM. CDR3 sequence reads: CASSWLGGIEQYF. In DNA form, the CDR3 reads TGTGCCAGCAGTTGGTTGGGGGGGATCGAGCAGTACTTC.

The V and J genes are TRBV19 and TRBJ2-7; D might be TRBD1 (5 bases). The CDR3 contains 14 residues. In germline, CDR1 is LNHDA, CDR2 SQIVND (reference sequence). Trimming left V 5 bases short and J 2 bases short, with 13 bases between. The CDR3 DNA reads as TGTGCCAGTAGTCCTGTTCAGGGTACCTACGAGCAGTACTTC. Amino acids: CASSPVQGTYEQYF.

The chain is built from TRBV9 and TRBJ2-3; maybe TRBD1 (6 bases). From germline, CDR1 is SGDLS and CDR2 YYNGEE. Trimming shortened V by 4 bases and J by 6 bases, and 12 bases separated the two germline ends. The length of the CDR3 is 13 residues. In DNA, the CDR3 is TGTGCCAGCAGCTCCCAGAGGGGGGATACGCAGTATTTT. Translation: CASSSQRGDTQYF.

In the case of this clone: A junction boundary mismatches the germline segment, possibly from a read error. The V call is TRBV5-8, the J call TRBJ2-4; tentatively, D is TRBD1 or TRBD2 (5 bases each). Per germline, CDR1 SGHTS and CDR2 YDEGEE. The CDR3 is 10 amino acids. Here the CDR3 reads CASNLFLGTF. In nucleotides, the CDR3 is TGTGCCAGCAACTTATTTTTGGGGACCTTC. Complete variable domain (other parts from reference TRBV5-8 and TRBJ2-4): EAGVTQSPTHLIKTRGQQATLRCSPISGHTSVYWYQQALGLGLQFLLWYDEGEERNRGNFPPRFSGRQFPNYSSELNVNALELEDSALYLCASNLFLGTFGAGTRLSVL.

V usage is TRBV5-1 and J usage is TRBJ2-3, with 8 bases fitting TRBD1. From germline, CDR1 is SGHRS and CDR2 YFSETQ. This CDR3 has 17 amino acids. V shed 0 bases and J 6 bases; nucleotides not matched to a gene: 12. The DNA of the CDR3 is TGCGCCAGCAGCTTGGAAGTCACAGGGGGTACCCCGGATACGCAGTATTTT. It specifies CASSLEVTGGTPDTQYF. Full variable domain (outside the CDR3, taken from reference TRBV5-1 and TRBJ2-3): KAGVTQTPRYLIKTRGQQVTLSCSPISGHRSVSWYQQTPGQGLQFLFEYFSETQRNKGNFPGRFSGRQFSNSRSEMNVSTLELGDSALYLCASSLEVTGGTPDTQYFGPGTRLTVL.

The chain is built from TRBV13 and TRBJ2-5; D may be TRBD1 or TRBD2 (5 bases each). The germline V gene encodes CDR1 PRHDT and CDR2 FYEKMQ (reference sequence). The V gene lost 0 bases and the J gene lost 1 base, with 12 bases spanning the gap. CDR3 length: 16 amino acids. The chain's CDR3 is CASSLGLRGTQETQYF. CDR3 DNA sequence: TGTGCCAGCAGCTTAGGCCTTCGAGGGACCCAAGAGACCCAGTACTTC.

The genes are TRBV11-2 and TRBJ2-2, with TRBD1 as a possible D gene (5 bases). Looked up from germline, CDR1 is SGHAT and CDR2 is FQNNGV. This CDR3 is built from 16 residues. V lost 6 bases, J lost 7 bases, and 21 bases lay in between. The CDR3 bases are TGTGCCAGCAGAACCCCGAAGGGGCCAAAGTTCGGGGAGCTGTTTTTT. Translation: CASRTPKGPKFGELFF.

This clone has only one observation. Here the CDR3 DNA reads TGTGCCAGCAGCGTGGGGGTTTCTAACTATGGCTACACCTTC. Amino acids: CASSVGVSNYGYTF. The chain joins TRBV9 to TRBJ1-2; possibly TRBD1 for D (5 bases). Between the trimmed V and J ends, which lost 2 bases and 0 bases, there was a span of 8 bases. Germline CDR1 and CDR2: SGDLS and YYNGEE. This CDR3 is 14 amino acids long.

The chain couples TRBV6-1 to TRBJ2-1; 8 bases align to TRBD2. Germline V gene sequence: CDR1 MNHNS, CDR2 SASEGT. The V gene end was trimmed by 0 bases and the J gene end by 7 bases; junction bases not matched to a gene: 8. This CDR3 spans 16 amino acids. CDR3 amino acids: CASSEARPSGLNEQFF. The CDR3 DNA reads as TGTGCCAGCAGTGAAGCTCGGCCTAGCGGGCTGAATGAGCAGTTCTTC.

The CDR3 region has the DNA TGTGCCTGGAGCACCCTGGGCCAGCAACTGTTTTTT. Translating it yields CAWSTLGQQLFF. V is TRBV30 and J is TRBJ1-4; D is undetermined. CDR1 is GTSNPN, CDR2 SVGIG, per germline (reference sequence). The V and J ends lost 3 bases and 12 bases respectively, with 14 bases between them. CDR3 length: 12 amino acids.

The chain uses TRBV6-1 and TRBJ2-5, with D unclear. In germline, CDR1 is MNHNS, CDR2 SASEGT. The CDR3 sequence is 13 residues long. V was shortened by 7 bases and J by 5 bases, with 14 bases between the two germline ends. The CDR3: CASTNPVRETQYF. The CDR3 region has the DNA TGTGCCAGCACTAATCCTGTCCGGGAGACCCAGTACTTC.